These T cell receptor beta chains were read from a single sample in a study of T cell changes during pregnancy in multiple sclerosis. Assay used: immunoSEQ multiplex PCR; TCRdb lists only in-frame clones, some missing. Of about 69,000 clones listed, approximately 90% are singletons. The source was peripheral blood, collected in the third trimester of pregnancy. All receptors come from a female donor with multiple sclerosis, enrolled in a pregnancy study. The CDR3 runs from the conserved cysteine through the conserved F or W. The order of the fields is clone size, J gene, V gene, D gene, CDR3 DNA, CDR3 protein. The D gene is left open where the match is weak. Expanded clones are given a class, and other clones once, few, many or no size at all.

>-|TRBJ2-3|TRBV2|TRBD1
TGTGCCAGGAAAACGACAGGGCCCACAGATACGCAGTATTTT
CARKTTGPTDTQYF
>-|TRBJ1-2|TRBV11-2|TRBD1
TGTGCCAGCAGCTCTATAAGACAGGGGACGGAATATGGCTACACCTTC
CASSSIRQGTEYGYTF
>-|TRBJ1-5|TRBV5-5|-
TGTGCCAGCGCCTGGGGAGGCAATCAGCCCCAGCATTTT
CASAWGGNQPQHF
>-|TRBJ2-7|TRBV5-1|TRBD2
TGCGCCAGCAGCTTGGGCGGGGTGGCGGGGGACGAGCAGTACTTC
CASSLGGVAGDEQYF
>-|TRBJ2-7|TRBV7-8|-
TGTGCCAGCAGCTTCGCTGCAGGGATCTACGAGCAGTACTTC
CASSFAAGIYEQYF
>-|TRBJ2-7|TRBV5-1|TRBD1
TGCGCCAGCAGACCCCAGGACAGGGAGACCTACGAGCAGTACTTC
CASRPQDRETYEQYF
>-|TRBJ2-3|TRBV30|-
TGTGCCTGGAGTGTAGGAGGAGGGAGCACAGATACGCAGTATTTT
CAWSVGGGSTDTQYF
>-|TRBJ1-4|TRBV5-1|-
TGCGCCAGCAGCTTACCCCAGGGGATTGCTAATGAAAAACTGTTTTTT
CASSLPQGIANEKLFF
>-|TRBJ1-2|TRBV27|TRBD1
TGTGCCAGCAGTTTATCGGTAGGGGACAGACCCTATGGCTACACCTTC
CASSLSVGDRPYGYTF
>-|TRBJ1-3|TRBV5-4|TRBD1
TGTGCCAGCACCGCCGGGACAGGGACCGGAAACACCATATATTTT
CASTAGTGTGNTIYF
>-|TRBJ2-2|TRBV4-1|TRBD1
TGCGCCAGCAGCCGCCGGGACAGGAACACCGGGGAGCTGTTTTTT
CASSRRDRNTGELFF
>-|TRBJ1-3|TRBV10-3|-
TGTGCCATCCGGAGCTACTCTGGAAACACCATATATTTT
CAIRSYSGNTIYF
>-|TRBJ2-7|TRBV7-2|-
TGTGCCAGCAGCTTTAGAACAGCCTACGAGCAGTACTTC
CASSFRTAYEQYF
>-|TRBJ2-3|TRBV9|TRBD2
TGTGCCAGCAGCGTAGAGGGAGGGGCGACCACAGATACGCAGTATTTT
CASSVEGGATTDTQYF
>-|TRBJ1-1|TRBV5-1|-
TGCGCCAGCAGCTTGGAGGGGCAGGTTAACACTGAAGCTTTCTTT
CASSLEGQVNTEAFF
>once|TRBJ1-1|TRBV4-1|-
TGCGCCAGCAGCCGAGGTACAGGCGGAGACACTGAAGCTTTCTTT
CASSRGTGGDTEAFF
>-|TRBJ2-5|TRBV2|-
TGTGCCAGCAGTGAAAGGGGAGAGACCCAGTACTTC
CASSERGETQYF
>-|TRBJ2-7|TRBV6-1|TRBD2
TGTGCCAGCGGTTGGACTAGCGAGGCCTACGAGCAGTACTTC
CASGWTSEAYEQYF
>-|TRBJ1-1|TRBV7-9|TRBD1
TGTGCCAGCAGGGATAGGGACAGGGGAGCGGGCACTGAAGCTTTCTTT
CASRDRDRGAGTEAFF
>-|TRBJ2-2|TRBV15|TRBD1
TGTGCCACCAGCAGAGCCGGGACAGGGCTGAACACCGGGGAGCTGTTTTTT
CATSRAGTGLNTGELFF
>once|TRBJ1-3|TRBV5-1|TRBD1
TGCGCCAGCAGCCCGGGGGACAGATTTAGGAGAAACACCATATATTTT
CASSPGDRFRRNTIYF
>-|TRBJ1-6|TRBV18|-
TGTGCCAGCTCGCCGACGTCGCGGCCATCACCCCTCCACTTT
CASSPTSRPSPLHF
>-|TRBJ2-1|TRBV9|-
TGTGCCAGCAGTGTGACAGTGAACTACAATGAGCAGTTCTTC
CASSVTVNYNEQFF
>once|TRBJ1-6|TRBV27|-
TGTGCCAGCGGCGGGGGCTTATTCGATAATTCACCCCTCCACTTT
CASGGGLFDNSPLHF
>-|TRBJ1-4|TRBV19|TRBD1
TGTGCCAGTAGTACTGGACAGGGTGGTGAAAAACTGTTTTTT
CASSTGQGGEKLFF
>-|TRBJ1-3|TRBV18|-
TGTGCCAGCTCACCGCTAGGACTGATCTCTGGAAACACCATATATTTT
CASSPLGLISGNTIYF
>-|TRBJ2-7|TRBV29-1|TRBD1
TGCAGCGCCTTGCGGGACAGGGGTTCCTACGAGCAGTACTTC
CSALRDRGSYEQYF
>-|TRBJ2-7|TRBV6-6|-
TGTGCCAGCAGTTACCCCCGGGAGATGGACGAGCAGTACTTC
CASSYPREMDEQYF
>-|TRBJ2-3|TRBV5-1|-
TGCGCCAGCAGCTTGGGGGGGCCCCGGGATACGCAGTATTTT
CASSLGGPRDTQYF
>-|TRBJ1-2|TRBV7-9|-
TGTGCCAGCAGCTTAGTAGGGTCGGCCAGGGATGGCTACACCTTC
CASSLVGSARDGYTF
>-|TRBJ2-2|TRBV21-1|-
TGTGCCAGCAGCAAAAGTAGGGGTAACACCGGGGAGCTGTTTTTT
CASSKSRGNTGELFF
>-|TRBJ1-1|TRBV5-1|-
TGCGCCAGCAGACCGACGCACCCCGAGGGTGAAGCTTTCTTT
CASRPTHPEGEAFF
>-|TRBJ2-5|TRBV5-5|-
TGTGCCAGCAGCTTGTGGCAGTTCCAAGAGACCCAGTACTTC
CASSLWQFQETQYF
>-|TRBJ2-2|TRBV18|-
TGTGCCAGCTCCGTACAGGTGAACACCGGGGAGCTGTTTTTT
CASSVQVNTGELFF
>few|TRBJ1-1|TRBV30|-
TGTGCCTGGTCGTACAACCTGAACACTGAAGCTTTCTTT
CAWSYNLNTEAFF
>-|TRBJ2-1|TRBV4-3|-
TGCGCCAGCAGCCAAGCGAAGGGGGGGGCGGTGCCCTACAATGAGCAGTTCTTC
CASSQAKGGAVPYNEQFF
>-|TRBJ2-5|TRBV5-4|-
TGTGCCAGCAGGGCAGGTCCGCTAGAGACCCAGTACTTC
CASRAGPLETQYF
>-|TRBJ2-5|TRBV9|-
TGTGCCAGCAGCGCCCAACAAGAGACCCAGTACTTC
CASSAQQETQYF
>-|TRBJ2-1|TRBV9|-
TGTGCCAGCAGCTCCCCTAATGAGCAGTTCTTC
CASSSPNEQFF
>-|TRBJ1-1|TRBV19|-
TGTGCCAGTAGTTGGGTTTCGGCAGGGAACACTGAAGCTTTCTTT
CASSWVSAGNTEAFF
>-|TRBJ1-1|TRBV5-1|-
TGCGCCAGCAGCTTGGGTGTGGGGAGAACCCTCAACACTGAAGCTTTCTTT
CASSLGVGRTLNTEAFF
>-|TRBJ2-5|TRBV30|TRBD2
TGTGCCTGGAGTCGCCGGATAGCGGGGGGGCATTTGGAGACCCAGTACTTC
CAWSRRIAGGHLETQYF
>once|TRBJ1-1|TRBV7-2|-
TGTGCCAGCAGCTACATTGGGGCGGCCAACACTGAAGCTTTCTTT
CASSYIGAANTEAFF
>-|TRBJ2-3|TRBV5-5|-
TGTGCCAGCAGCTTGGGATGGCGACAAGATACGCAGTATTTT
CASSLGWRQDTQYF